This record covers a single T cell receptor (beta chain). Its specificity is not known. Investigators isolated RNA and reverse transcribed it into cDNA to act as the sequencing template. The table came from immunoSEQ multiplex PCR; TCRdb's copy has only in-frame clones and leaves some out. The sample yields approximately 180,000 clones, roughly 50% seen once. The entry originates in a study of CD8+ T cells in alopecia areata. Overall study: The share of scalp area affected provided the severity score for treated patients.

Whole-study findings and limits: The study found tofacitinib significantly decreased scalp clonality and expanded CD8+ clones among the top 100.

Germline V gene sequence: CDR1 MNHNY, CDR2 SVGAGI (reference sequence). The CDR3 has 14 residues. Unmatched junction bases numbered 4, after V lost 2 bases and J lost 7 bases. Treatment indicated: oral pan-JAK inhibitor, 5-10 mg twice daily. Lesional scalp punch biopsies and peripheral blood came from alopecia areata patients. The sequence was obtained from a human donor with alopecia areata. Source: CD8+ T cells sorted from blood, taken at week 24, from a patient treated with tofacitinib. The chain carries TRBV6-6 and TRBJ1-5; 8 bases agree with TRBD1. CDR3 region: CASSYVTGGQPQHF. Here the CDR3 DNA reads TGTGCCAGCAGTTACGTTACAGGGGGACAGCCCCAGCATTTT.